What follows describes a single T cell receptor (beta chain). The antigen remains undetermined. Random hexamers were used to reverse transcribe roughly 0.45 to 1 ug of RNA. Across 54 Vbeta and 13 Jbeta, TCR beta CDR3 was amplified with immunoSEQ multiplex PCR. TCRdb independently ran MiXCR on the immunoSEQ multiplex PCR reads; one entry per CDR3 protein. The data hold 95,000 to 150,000 distinct CDR3 sequences, with 96% observed a single time. These data originate in a study of CD8 T cells in Susac syndrome. Study observations and caveats: Clonal expansion was absent from the CD4+ T cell repertoires in Susac syndrome.

CDR3 length equals 15 residues. With 5 bases removed from V and 0 bases from J, the gap between germline ends came to 8 bases. From germline, CDR1 is SGHAT and CDR2 FQDESV (reference sequence). Input material: CD4+ T cells from PBMCs. The chain carries TRBV11-1 and TRBJ2-6; D call uncertain. The clonotype comes from a human donor with Susac syndrome. CDR3 sequence reads: CASSTDTSGANVLTF. The CDR3 DNA is TGTGCCAGCAGCACCGACACCTCTGGGGCCAACGTCCTGACTTTC.